A single sample is the source of the 32 T cell receptor beta chains below, sequenced in a study of breast tumors, draining lymph nodes, adjacent tissues. TCRdb used MiXCR to reprocess the multiplex PCR reads, holding one entry per CDR3 protein. Among roughly 220,000 distinct CDR3 sequences listed, less than 35% were seen once. Breast cancer patients provided tissue from their axillary draining lymph nodes. The specimen was axillary lymph node tissue. The receptors stem from a female donor with breast cancer. Some clones in this sample may be carry-over from other donors' samples.

This clonotype was counted many times. The chain couples TRBV10-3 to TRBJ2-7, with a weak D call TRBD2 (5 bases). Germline CDR1 reads ENHRY; CDR2 reads SYGVKD. The CDR3 has 13 amino acids. The V end was cut by 10 bases, the J end by 6 bases, with 19 bases between. CDR3 amino acids: CATIREGVGEQYF. In DNA form, the CDR3 reads TGTGCCACCATCCGAGAGGGAGTGGGCGAGCAGTACTTC.

This clonotype showed up many times. The rearrangement joins TRBV19 to TRBJ2-7; D is ambiguous. Trimming took 5 bases from V and 2 from J, leaving 16 bases between them. This CDR3 is 15 amino acids long. Germline-derived CDR1 and CDR2 are LNHDA and SQIVND (reference sequence). This CDR3 reads CASSQNVGLAYEQYF. The CDR3 DNA is TGTGCCAGTAGTCAAAACGTGGGCCTAGCCTACGAGCAGTACTTC.

CDR3 in amino acids: CASSLVSRGGQSPLHF. The CDR3 DNA sequence: TGTGCCAGCAGCTTAGTGAGCAGGGGAGGACAGTCACCCCTCCACTTT. The chain links TRBV7-2 to TRBJ1-6; weak D call: TRBD1 (6 bases). The germline V gene encodes CDR1 SGHTA and CDR2 FQGNSA. Trimming removed 1 base from V and 10 bases from J, with 17 bases in between. The CDR3 runs to 16 residues.

This clonotype was recorded many times. The V gene is TRBV10-3, the J gene TRBJ1-2; D perhaps matches TRBD1 (5 bases). Germline CDR1 ENHRY, CDR2 SYGVKD. V lost 11 bases and J 0 bases, leaving 10 bases between the germline ends. This CDR3 is 12 amino acids long. The CDR3 spells CAAEGSNYGYTF. The CDR3 DNA sequence: TGTGCCGCCGAGGGGTCTAACTATGGCTACACCTTC.

V usage is TRBV5-6 and J usage is TRBJ2-3; 10 bases are shared with TRBD2. After removal of 1 base from V and 6 bases from J, the junction contained 8 bases not matched to a gene. In germline, CDR1 is SGHDT, CDR2 YYEEEE. This CDR3 has 16 residues. CDR3 nucleotides: TGTGCCAGCAGCTTGAAACTAGCGGGAATCGGGGATACGCAGTATTTT. This codes for CASSLKLAGIGDTQYF.

The rearrangement joins TRBV2 to TRBJ1-2; 9 bases align to TRBD1. The length of the CDR3 is 14 residues. The junction had 4 bases not matched to a gene; V was cut back by 6 bases and J by 2 bases. CDR1 and CDR2 from the germline V gene are SNHLY and FYNNEI. CDR3 nucleotides: TGTGCCAGCAGGGCCGGGACAGGGAACTATGGCTACACCTTC. Its protein is CASRAGTGNYGYTF.

This clonotype showed up many times. The chain recombines TRBV6-6 with TRBJ1-5; 7 bases are shared with TRBD1. The germline CDR1 and CDR2 sequences are MNHNY and SVGAGI (reference sequence). This CDR3 has 17 amino acids. V was clipped by 5 bases and J by 1 base; unmatched bases: 11. In nucleotides, the CDR3 is TGTGCCAGCAGTCACGGGACAGCCCGCCGAAGCAATCAGCCCCAGCATTTT. Translating it yields CASSHGTARRSNQPQHF.

This rearrangement joins TRBV11-2 to TRBJ2-1; 14 nucleotides align to TRBD2. Unmatched junction bases numbered 15, after V lost 5 bases and J lost 12 bases. The CDR3 extends over 17 amino acids. Germline lookup yields CDR1 SGHAT and CDR2 FQNNGV. This chain's CDR3 is CASSLSGTSGSTDTQFF. The CDR3, as DNA: TGTGCCAGCAGCCTTAGCGGGACTAGCGGGAGCACAGATACGCAGTTCTTC. Full variable domain (missing parts from reference TRBV11-2 and TRBJ2-1): EAGVAQSPRYKIIEKRQSVAFWCNPISGHATLYWYQQILGQGPKLLIQFQNNGVVDDSQLPKDRFSAERLKGVDSTLKIQPAKLEDSAVYLCASSLSGTSGSTDTQFFGPGTRLTVL.

In this sample, this clonotype turned up once. This chain joins TRBV7-2 and TRBJ2-7; D is unclear. The V gene's germline CDR1 is SGHTA and CDR2 FQGNSA. Trimming cost V 0 bases and J 8 bases, with 5 bases left between them. The CDR3 consists of 11 residues. Here the CDR3 reads CASSLALQQYF. The CDR3 region has the DNA TGTGCCAGCAGCTTAGCTTTACAGCAGTACTTC.

This clonotype has more than one count but fewer than ten. A much more abundant neighbour one base away suggests this may be a read error. This sequence joins TRBV5-1 and TRBJ2-5; D is possibly TRBD2 (5 bases). Germline V gene sequence: CDR1 SGHRS, CDR2 YFSETQ. The CDR3 is 16 residues long. The DNA for the CDR3 is TGCGCCAGCAGCTTGGTCTCTGAGGGCCGTGGAGAGGCCCAGTACTTC. Translation gives CASSLVSEGRGEAQYF.

As concerns this clonotype: With a much larger clone just one base away, this may be a read error. Because the CDR3 is missing its conserved closing phenylalanine or tryptophan, this is likely a read error. The chain uses TRBV4-3 and TRBJ1-6; TRBD1 matches 7 bases. The germline V gene has CDR1 LGHNA and CDR2 YSLEER. This CDR3 has 17 residues. With 0 bases clipped from V and 5 bases from J, the junction kept 7 bases outside the gene matches. As DNA, the CDR3 is TGCGCCAGCAGCCAAGAGTTCCGACAGGGAAATAATTCACCCCTCCACCTT. It encodes CASSQEFRQGNNSPLHL.

This clonotype was counted many times. Written as DNA, the CDR3 is TGCGCCAGCAGCTTGAGGGGGGCCCTAGATACGCAGTATTTT. Protein: CASSLRGALDTQYF. V gene TRBV5-1 combines with J gene TRBJ2-3; either TRBD1 or TRBD2 may supply D (6 bases each). V was pared by 1 base and J by 5 bases, with 11 bases between. This CDR3 has 14 amino acids. Germline CDR1 and CDR2: SGHRS and YFSETQ.

This clonotype has just a few counts. The J gene is TRBJ2-3, the V gene TRBV5-8, with D hard to call. Per the germline V gene, CDR1 is SGHTS and CDR2 is YDEGEE. The length of the CDR3 is 14 residues. V gave up 4 bases and J gave up 0 bases, with 9 bases separating them. The CDR3 DNA reads as TGTGCCAGCAGCCGCCCTCTTAGCACAGATACGCAGTATTTT. Its translation: CASSRPLSTDTQYF.

This clonotype was seen more than once but under ten times. The chain's CDR3 is CSAYLWERGAPEETQYF. The CDR3 DNA follows: TGCAGTGCTTATCTCTGGGAGCGGGGGGCCCCTGAAGAGACCCAGTACTTC. The rearrangement joins TRBV20-1 to TRBJ2-5; 9 bases agree with TRBD2. V trimming: 5 bases; J trimming: 3 bases; junction bases outside the gene matches: 16. The CDR3 is 17 residues long. Germline V gene sequence: CDR1 DFQATT, CDR2 SNEGSKA (reference sequence).

This clonotype was picked up many times. The chain employs TRBV7-9 and TRBJ1-2; D unclear. The germline V gene has CDR1 SEHNR and CDR2 FQNEAQ (reference sequence). V was trimmed by 3 bases and J by 7 bases, leaving 12 bases between them. This CDR3 has 13 amino acids. In nucleotides, the CDR3 is TGTGCCAGCAGCTTCTACTCCACGTTTGGCTACACCTTC. Protein sequence: CASSFYSTFGYTF.

In regard to this clonotype: A read error is possible here, since a much larger clone lies one base away. The V call is TRBV12-3 or TRBV12-4, the J call TRBJ1-6; D ambiguous. CDR3 length: 14 amino acids. V lost 3 bases to trimming and J lost 8 bases, with 11 bases between them. Here the CDR3 DNA reads TGTGCCAGCAGTTTCGACCCTCGGGATTCACCCCTCCACTTT. Its protein is CASSFDPRDSPLHF.

This clonotype was detected many times. This chain connects TRBV7-9 to TRBJ1-5, with unresolved D. Germline lookup yields CDR1 SEHNR and CDR2 FQNEAQ (reference sequence). The CDR3 extends over 15 amino acids. Trimming cost V 4 bases and J 4 bases, with 14 bases left between them. The CDR3 region is CASSSGPARNQPQHF. Here the CDR3 DNA reads TGTGCCAGCAGCTCCGGGCCCGCCAGGAATCAGCCCCAGCATTTT.

The chain links TRBV5-4 to TRBJ1-5; weak D call: TRBD1 (5 bases). This CDR3 is 15 amino acids long. The ends were cut back, 4 bases at V and 6 bases at J, with 17 bases in the middle. Germline V gives CDR1 SGHNT, CDR2 YYREEE (reference sequence). In DNA form, the CDR3 reads TGTGCCAGCAGCCCGGGGCCCATTTTGGGTCAGCCCCAGCATTTT. This sequence encodes CASSPGPILGQPQHF.

The rearrangement joins TRBV15 to TRBJ2-5; a possible D gene is TRBD2 (6 bases). Trimming left V 0 bases short and J 9 bases short, with 14 bases between. This CDR3 spans 14 amino acids. The germline CDR1 and CDR2 sequences are LNHNV and YYDKDF (reference sequence). DNA for the CDR3: TGTGCCACCAGCAGAGATGGACTGGCGGGATCCCAGTACTTC. It specifies CATSRDGLAGSQYF.

The chain links TRBV20-1 to TRBJ2-1, with 8 bases identical to TRBD2. J lost 0 bases, V lost 3 bases, and 7 bases had no gene match. This CDR3 is 16 amino acids long. The germline V gene has CDR1 DFQATT and CDR2 SNEGSKA (reference sequence). The CDR3 nucleotides read TGCAGTGCTAGCCGAGCGGGGGTAAGCTCCTACAATGAGCAGTTCTTC. Protein product: CSASRAGVSSYNEQFF.

At least ten counts were recorded for this clonotype. This chain connects TRBV5-1 to TRBJ2-3, with a weak D call TRBD2 (6 bases). The germline CDR1 and CDR2 sequences are SGHRS and YFSETQ. V shed 4 bases and J shed 2 bases, with 14 bases lying between them. The CDR3 runs to 15 residues. CDR3 in amino acids: CASSDGTLNTDTQYF. The CDR3 nucleotides are TGCGCCAGCAGCGACGGGACTCTTAACACAGATACGCAGTATTTT.

In its sample, this clonotype was seen many times. The chain links TRBV2 to TRBJ2-3, with D maybe TRBD2 (6 bases). This CDR3 is built from 15 residues. V was clipped by 2 bases and J by 5 bases, with 14 bases between them. Germline V gene lookup returns CDR1 SNHLY and CDR2 FYNNEI. CDR3 sequence: CASSERGLDGDTQYF. CDR3 in DNA: TGTGCCAGCAGTGAACGGGGACTGGATGGAGATACGCAGTATTTT.

Many counts were recorded for this clonotype. This rearrangement joins TRBV5-5 to TRBJ2-6; D call uncertain. Between the trimmed V and J ends, which lost 0 bases and 2 bases, there was a span of 6 bases. The CDR3 is 15 amino acids. The germline V gene encodes CDR1 SGHKS and CDR2 YYEKEE (reference sequence). CDR3 in DNA: TGTGCCAGCAGCTTGGTCTCCCCTGGGGCCAACGTCCTGACTTTC. Protein product: CASSLVSPGANVLTF. The full variable domain, in which reference TRBV5-5 and TRBJ2-6 provide the parts outside the CDR3, is DAGVTQSPTHLIKTRGQQVTLRCSPISGHKSVSWYQQVLGQGPQFIFQYYEKEERGRGNFPDRFSARQFPNYSSELNVNALLLGDSALYLCASSLVSPGANVLTFGAGSRLTVL.

V usage is TRBV20-1 and J usage is TRBJ1-1; 7 nucleotides match TRBD1. Germline loops: CDR1 DFQATT, CDR2 SNEGSKA (reference sequence). The V gene end was trimmed by 3 bases and the J gene end by 4 bases; junction bases not matched to a gene: 11. The CDR3 length is 15 residues. CDR3 in DNA: TGCAGTGCTAGCCCGATACAGGGGAGGGGCACTGAAGCTTTCTTT. Amino acid sequence: CSASPIQGRGTEAFF.

Ten or more counts support this clonotype. The chain has TRBV18 and TRBJ2-5; D is perhaps TRBD2 (5 bases). Looked up from germline, CDR1 is KGHSH and CDR2 is LQKENI. V was pared by 5 bases and J by 3 bases, with 10 bases between. CDR3 length: 13 residues. The CDR3 spells CASSSKAEETQYF. The CDR3 DNA reads TGTGCCAGCTCATCGAAAGCGGAAGAGACCCAGTACTTC.

The J gene is TRBJ1-5, the V gene TRBV24-1, with 7 nucleotides matching TRBD1. The CDR3 has 15 amino acids. V trimming: 5 bases; J trimming: 4 bases; junction bases outside the gene matches: 7. Germline V CDR1 and CDR2: KGHDR, SFDVKD. CDR3 protein: CATSAGTAPNQPQHF. DNA for the CDR3: TGTGCCACCAGTGCCGGGACAGCCCCAAATCAGCCCCAGCATTTT.

In this sample, this clonotype turned up many times. The chain couples TRBV3-1 to TRBJ2-7; D not certain. The germline V gene encodes CDR1 LGHDT and CDR2 YNNKEL (reference sequence). This CDR3 comprises 12 residues. V was trimmed by 2 bases and J by 7 bases, leaving 9 bases between them. The CDR3 protein is CASSQLKREQYF. The CDR3 DNA sequence: TGTGCCAGCAGCCAACTAAAAAGGGAGCAGTACTTC.

The chain has TRBV29-1 and TRBJ1-1; TRBD1 might be the D (6 bases). The CDR3 is made up of 13 amino acids. Germline V lookup: CDR1 SQVTM, CDR2 ANQGSEA. The ends were cut back, 7 bases at V and 1 base at J, with 13 bases in the middle. This chain's CDR3 is CSGRPQGNTEAFF. The CDR3 region has the DNA TGCAGCGGCAGGCCACAGGGGAACACTGAAGCTTTCTTT.

The table lists this clonotype with many counts. J is TRBJ1-2 and V is TRBV5-1, with D perhaps TRBD1 (6 bases). V lost 6 bases, J lost 5 bases, and 14 bases lay in between. The CDR3 sequence is 13 residues long. Germline V lookup: CDR1 SGHRS, CDR2 YFSETQ. CDR3 nucleotides: TGCGCCAGCACCCCGGACAGTATGTATGGCTACACCTTC. This codes for CASTPDSMYGYTF.

This clonotype was seen at least ten times. This rearrangement joins TRBV3-1 to TRBJ1-2, with D possibly TRBD1 on 5 matching bases. V lost 4 bases, J lost 7 bases, and 19 bases lay in between. CDR1 and CDR2 from the germline V gene are LGHDT and YNNKEL (reference sequence). There are 15 residues in the CDR3. CDR3 sequence reads: CASSPEARQRTGYTF. CDR3 DNA: TGTGCCAGCAGCCCAGAAGCGAGACAGCGGACTGGCTACACCTTC. Complete variable domain (other parts from reference TRBV3-1 and TRBJ1-2): DTAVSQTPKYLVTQMGNDKSIKCEQNLGHDTMYWYKQDSKKFLKIMFSYNNKELIINETVPNRFSPKSPDKAHLNLHINSLELGDSAVYFCASSPEARQRTGYTFGSGTRLTVV.

This clonotype was seen just once. This chain uses TRBV12-3 or TRBV12-4 with TRBJ2-3; 10 bases align to TRBD2. J gave up 5 bases and V 4 bases, and 6 bases lay outside the gene matches. The CDR3 consists of 15 residues. Here the CDR3 reads CASSSLAGAGDTQYF. Here the CDR3 DNA reads TGTGCCAGCAGTTCCCTAGCGGGGGCGGGAGATACGCAGTATTTT.

This chain uses TRBV20-1 with TRBJ1-1; weak D call: TRBD1 (6 bases). V shed 6 bases and J shed 5 bases, with 19 bases lying between them. Germline values: CDR1 DFQATT, CDR2 SNEGSKA (reference sequence). This CDR3 comprises 14 residues. This chain's CDR3 is CSAAQGHQGTEAFF. CDR3 DNA sequence: TGCAGTGCAGCCCAGGGACACCAGGGGACTGAAGCTTTCTTT.